A single sample is the source of the 24 T cell receptor beta chains below, sequenced in a study of T cells after yellow fever vaccination. TCRdb re-called the 5' RACE reads through MiXCR, storing one row per CDR3 protein. The repertoire includes under 100,000 distinct CDR3 sequences, approximately 5.5% of them detected once, and roughly 41% sits in the top ten. The source was CD8+ T cells sorted from PBMCs, collected 10 days after the yellow fever booster vaccination. Receptor source: a man aged 18 to 29 who received the YFV17D yellow fever vaccine.

The CDR3 here is CASSRWEFRGEQFF. As DNA, the CDR3 is TGTGCCAGCAGCCGTTGGGAATTTCGGGGTGAGCAGTTCTTC. The chain carries TRBV6-2 or TRBV6-3 and TRBJ2-1; TRBD2 is a possible D gene (5 bases). Germline lookup yields CDR1 MNHEY and CDR2 SVGEGT. The CDR3 length is 14 residues. Trimming left V 6 bases short and J 9 bases short, with 18 bases between.

This sequence joins TRBV5-5 and TRBJ2-3; 13 bases are a match to TRBD2. CDR1 and CDR2 from the germline V gene are SGHKS and YYEKEE (reference sequence). CDR3 length: 20 residues. V gave up 1 base and J gave up 2 bases; unmatched junction bases: 13. For the CDR3, the DNA is TGTGCCAGCAGCTTGTTTGGGGGGACTAGCGGGGTTGTTGACACAGATACGCAGTATTTT. Its translation: CASSLFGGTSGVVDTDTQYF. Supplemented by reference TRBV5-5 and TRBJ2-3, the full variable domain reads DAGVTQSPTHLIKTRGQQVTLRCSPISGHKSVSWYQQVLGQGPQFIFQYYEKEERGRGNFPDRFSARQFPNYSSELNVNALLLGDSALYLCASSLFGGTSGVVDTDTQYFGPGTRLTVL.

This clonotype was observed a handful of times. The V gene is TRBV20-1, the J gene TRBJ1-1; TRBD1 matches 9 bases. Germline V gives CDR1 DFQATT, CDR2 SNEGSKA (reference sequence). The V segment lost 1 base and the J segment 3 bases; nucleotides outside the gene matches: 0. The CDR3 spans 13 residues. The CDR3 protein is CSARGTGDTEAFF. DNA for the CDR3: TGCAGTGCTAGAGGGACAGGGGACACTGAAGCTTTCTTT.

This clonotype has only a few counts. The rearrangement joins TRBV7-3 to TRBJ2-1; possibly TRBD1 or TRBD2 for D (6 bases each). The V end lost 5 bases, the J end lost 3 bases, and 14 bases lay between the germline ends. Germline CDR1 is SGHTA and CDR2 is FQGTGA. The CDR3 is 15 residues long. CDR3 amino acids: CASSPAGGFYNEQFF. The CDR3 DNA reads as TGTGCCAGCAGCCCAGCCGGGGGCTTCTACAATGAGCAGTTCTTC.

There are a few counts of this clonotype. The rearrangement links TRBV7-9 to TRBJ1-1; D is unclear. CDR1 is SEHNR, CDR2 FQNEAQ, per germline (reference sequence). Trimming took off 5 bases at V and 0 bases at J, with 22 bases between the two ends. This CDR3 is built from 18 residues. CDR3 region: CASSPWVGRGFLNTEAFF. Written as DNA, the CDR3 is TGTGCCAGCAGCCCATGGGTGGGTCGTGGGTTCCTGAACACTGAAGCTTTCTTT.

In this sample, this clonotype turned up a few times. The V call is TRBV7-3, the J call TRBJ2-1, with TRBD1 as a possible D gene (5 bases). Germline CDR1 is SGHTA and CDR2 is FQGTGA. Trimming cost V 8 bases and J 0 bases, with 14 bases left between them. This CDR3 has 15 amino acids. The CDR3 coding sequence is TGTGCCAGCGGTGCAGGGTCAAGCTCCTACAATGAGCAGTTCTTC. Protein sequence: CASGAGSSSYNEQFF.

The CDR3 is CASSQQGEAYEQYF. DNA of the CDR3: TGCGCCAGCAGCCAACAGGGGGAAGCCTACGAGCAGTACTTC. J is TRBJ2-7 and V is TRBV4-1, with 7 bases matching TRBD1. CDR3 length equals 14 residues. Trimming took 2 bases from V and 2 from J; bases not matched to a gene: 3. CDR1 MGHRA and CDR2 YSYEKL come from the germline V gene.

This clonotype has only a few counts. The V call is TRBV7-9, the J call TRBJ2-5; 8 nucleotides match TRBD1. V gave up 4 bases and J gave up 0 bases; unmatched junction bases: 4. Germline V CDR1 and CDR2: SEHNR, FQNEAQ (reference sequence). The CDR3 is made up of 15 amino acids. The CDR3 region is CASSSRTGHQETQYF. For the CDR3, the DNA is TGTGCCAGCAGCTCGAGGACAGGGCACCAAGAGACCCAGTACTTC.

This clonotype was observed a handful of times. This chain joins TRBV12-3 or TRBV12-4 and TRBJ1-1; no firm D call. Trimming left V 3 bases short and J 1 base short, with 9 bases between. This CDR3 region has 14 residues. CDR3 loop: CASSFRTENTEAFF. The CDR3 bases are TGTGCCAGCAGTTTCCGGACGGAGAACACTGAAGCTTTCTTT.

This clonotype was recorded many times. This chain uses TRBV18 with TRBJ2-6; no clear D gene. The CDR3 totals 15 residues. Per germline, CDR1 KGHSH and CDR2 LQKENI. Trimming left V 0 bases short and J 3 bases short, with 6 bases between. The CDR3 sequence is CASSPPTSGANVLTF. CDR3 in DNA: TGTGCCAGCTCACCACCGACGAGTGGGGCCAACGTCCTGACTTTC.

In this sample, this clonotype turned up a few times. This chain uses TRBV18 with TRBJ1-3; D may be TRBD1 (5 bases). Germline V gives CDR1 KGHSH, CDR2 LQKENI. Deletions cut 8 bases from V and 2 bases from J, with 10 bases between. The CDR3 loop spans 13 amino acids. The chain's CDR3 is CASVQDPGNTIYF. CDR3 DNA sequence: TGTGCCAGCGTACAGGACCCTGGAAACACCATATATTTT.

This clonotype has just a few counts. This chain connects TRBV6-2 or TRBV6-3 to TRBJ2-7, with D unresolved. Germline CDR1 and CDR2: MNHEY and SVGEGT. The CDR3 runs 12 residues. V dropped 7 bases and J dropped 0 bases, with 7 bases sitting between them. For the CDR3, the DNA is TGTGCCAGCACCTCCCCCTCCTACGAGCAGTACTTC. Protein: CASTSPSYEQYF.

This sequence joins TRBV6-2 or TRBV6-3 and TRBJ2-6, with D perhaps matching TRBD2 (5 bases). V was shortened by 5 bases and J by 2 bases, with 10 bases between the two germline ends. The germline CDR1 and CDR2 sequences are MNHEY and SVGEGT. CDR3 length: 15 residues. Here the CDR3 DNA reads TGTGCCAGCAGTCCGACGGGGACTGGGGCCAACGTCCTGACTTTC. Translated, it gives CASSPTGTGANVLTF.

This clonotype occurred a few times. This chain uses TRBV5-4 with TRBJ2-7, with D possibly being TRBD2 (6 bases). Germline CDR1 is SGHNT and CDR2 is YYREEE (reference sequence). V lost 0 bases, J lost 3 bases, and 10 bases lay in between. The CDR3 loop spans 14 amino acids. The CDR3 DNA follows: TGTGCCAGCAGCTTGGCCATGGGAGGCTACGAGCAGTACTTC. It codes for CASSLAMGGYEQYF.

This clonotype was seen ten or more times. The V call is TRBV11-2, the J call TRBJ1-5; 10 bases match TRBD1. The CDR3 is made up of 15 amino acids. From germline, CDR1 is SGHAT and CDR2 FQNNGV. J gave up 5 bases and V 4 bases, and 5 bases lay outside the gene matches. The CDR3 DNA sequence: TGTGCCAGCAGCTCCGGACAGGGGGATGATCAGCCCCAGCATTTT. Protein: CASSSGQGDDQPQHF.

This clonotype was recorded many times. The CDR3 region has the DNA TGTGCCAGCAGCTCCAGGACAGGGCCTACTAGCACAGATACGCAGTATTTT. It is translated as CASSSRTGPTSTDTQYF. J is TRBJ2-3 and V is TRBV7-8; 8 bases agree with TRBD1. The germline gives CDR1 SGHVS, CDR2 FQNEAQ. The CDR3 is made up of 17 amino acids. Trimming removed 4 bases from V and 0 bases from J; junction bases left unmatched: 9.

The CDR3 nucleotides are TGTGCCAGCAGTTTAGTATCGGGGGCCTTGACTGAAGCTTTCTTT. Residues: CASSLVSGALTEAFF. The rearrangement links TRBV27 to TRBJ1-1; TRBD1 is a possible D gene (6 bases). V lost 2 bases and J 5 bases, leaving 15 bases between the germline ends. The CDR3 is 15 amino acids. The germline V gene encodes CDR1 MNHEY and CDR2 SMNVEV (reference sequence).

The chain is built from TRBV29-1 and TRBJ1-2; 7 bases agree with TRBD1. Trimming took 6 bases from V and 4 from J; bases not matched to a gene: 5. The germline CDR1 and CDR2 sequences are SQVTM and ANQGSEA. The CDR3 spans 12 residues. CDR3 sequence reads: CSVLTGAYGYTF. The CDR3 DNA sequence: TGCAGCGTCCTCACAGGGGCCTATGGCTACACCTTC.

This chain connects TRBV4-2 to TRBJ1-2; D is uncertain. Germline V gene sequence: CDR1 LGHNA, CDR2 YNFKEQ. The CDR3 has 12 amino acids. The V end was cut by 0 bases, the J end by 5 bases, with 4 bases between. This CDR3 reads CASSQEGYGYTF. In nucleotides, the CDR3 is TGTGCCAGCAGCCAAGAAGGGTATGGCTACACCTTC.

This clonotype was seen repeatedly, ten times or more. The genes are TRBV7-8 and TRBJ2-3, with a possible D match to TRBD2 (5 bases). The CDR3 is 15 residues long. V shed 4 bases and J shed 2 bases, with 13 bases lying between them. From germline, CDR1 is SGHVS and CDR2 FQNEAQ. CDR3 nucleotide sequence: TGTGCCAGCAGCTCTTACCCTGGACTCACAGATACGCAGTATTTT. This encodes CASSSYPGLTDTQYF.

As for this clonotype: Given a much more abundant clone one base away, this may be a read error. The V call is TRBV5-1, the J call TRBJ2-1; 10 bases fit TRBD2. Germline CDR1 SGHRS, CDR2 YFSETQ. The length of the CDR3 is 13 residues. CDR3 in amino acids: CASSPSGGYEHFF. The CDR3 region has the DNA TGCGCCAGCAGCCCTAGCGGGGGCTATGAGCATTTCTTC.

This clonotype was counted only a few times. The V call is TRBV4-3, the J call TRBJ1-6, with D tentatively TRBD1 (6 bases). This CDR3 spans 18 amino acids. CDR1 and CDR2 from the germline V gene are LGHNA and YSLEER. V was clipped by 0 bases and J by 9 bases, with 21 bases between them. The CDR3 nucleotides read TGCGCCAGCAGCCAAGATCAAGGTCAGGCAGGGGTAGTTTCACCCCTCCACTTT. It yields the protein CASSQDQGQAGVVSPLHF.

This clonotype has only a few counts. This chain connects TRBV7-6 to TRBJ2-3; 9 positions match TRBD2. V was clipped by 2 bases and J by 5 bases; unmatched bases: 11. The CDR3 covers 17 residues. Germline assignment: CDR1 SGHVS and CDR2 FNYEAQ. The CDR3 protein is CASSLNLAGGGQDTQYF. The CDR3 bases are TGTGCCAGCAGCTTAAATCTGGCGGGGGGGGGTCAAGATACGCAGTATTTT.

The chain links TRBV11-2 to TRBJ1-1; no firm D call. V lost 4 bases, J lost 2 bases, and 5 bases lay in between. Germline V gene sequence: CDR1 SGHAT, CDR2 FQNNGV. The CDR3 is 12 residues long. The CDR3 sequence: CASSSDNTEAFF. CDR3 sequence (DNA): TGTGCCAGCAGCTCGGATAACACTGAAGCTTTCTTT. Full variable domain (outside the CDR3, taken from reference TRBV11-2 and TRBJ1-1): EAGVAQSPRYKIIEKRQSVAFWCNPISGHATLYWYQQILGQGPKLLIQFQNNGVVDDSQLPKDRFSAERLKGVDSTLKIQPAKLEDSAVYLCASSSDNTEAFFGQGTRLTVV.